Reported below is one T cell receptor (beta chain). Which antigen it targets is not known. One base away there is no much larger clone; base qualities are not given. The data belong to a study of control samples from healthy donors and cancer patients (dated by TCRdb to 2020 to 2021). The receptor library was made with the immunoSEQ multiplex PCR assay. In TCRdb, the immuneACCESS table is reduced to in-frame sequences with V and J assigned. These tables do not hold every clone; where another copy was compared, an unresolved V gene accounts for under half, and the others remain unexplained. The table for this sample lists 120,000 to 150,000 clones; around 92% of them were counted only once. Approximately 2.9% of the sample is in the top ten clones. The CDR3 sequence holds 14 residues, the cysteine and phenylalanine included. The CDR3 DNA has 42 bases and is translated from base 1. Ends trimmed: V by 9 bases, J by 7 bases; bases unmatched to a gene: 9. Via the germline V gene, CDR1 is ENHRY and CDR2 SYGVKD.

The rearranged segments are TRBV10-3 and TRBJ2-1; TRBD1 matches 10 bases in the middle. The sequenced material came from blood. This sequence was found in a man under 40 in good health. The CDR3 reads CAIEIGTGANEQFF. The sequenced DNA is TGTGCCATAGAAATCGGGACAGGGGCGAATGAGCAGTTCTTC.